This T cell receptor (beta chain) stems from a study of cytomegalovirus exposure and HLA in healthy donors. Study findings and constraints: What TCR beta sequences reportedly achieved was accurate prediction of HLA-A and HLA-B alleles in most subjects.

The CDR3 covers 11 residues. Germline V gives CDR1 LNHDA, CDR2 SQIVND (reference sequence). The study ran its PCR with 60 Vbeta and 13 Jbeta primers. Repertoires were generated with immunoSEQ multiplex PCR, while TCRdb's copy carries only in-frame clones and drops some. Here the sample spans some 85,000 clones, roughly 78% being singletons. Turning to this clone: Its antigen is currently unknown.

The specimen sequenced was PBMCs. The chain joins TRBV19 to TRBJ2-5; D unresolved. TRBJ2-7 explains the end of the DNA better; the J call may be wrong. This clonotype was obtained from a woman in her 40s in good health and CMV-seropositive. The CDR3 nucleotides read TGTGCCAGTAGTAGTTCAAACGAGCAGTACTTC. This gives the protein CASSSSNEQYF.